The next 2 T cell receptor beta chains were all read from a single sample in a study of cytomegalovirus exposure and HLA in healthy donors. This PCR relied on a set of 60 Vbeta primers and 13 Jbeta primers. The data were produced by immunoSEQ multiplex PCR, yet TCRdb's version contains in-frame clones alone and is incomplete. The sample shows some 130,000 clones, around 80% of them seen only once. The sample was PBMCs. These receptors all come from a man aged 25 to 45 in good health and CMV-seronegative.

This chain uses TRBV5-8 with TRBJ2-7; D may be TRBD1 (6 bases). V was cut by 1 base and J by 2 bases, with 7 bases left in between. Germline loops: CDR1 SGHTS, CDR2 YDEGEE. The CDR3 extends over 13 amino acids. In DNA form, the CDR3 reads TGTGCCAGCAGCTTGAACAGGGCCTACGAGCAGTACTTC. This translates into CASSLNRAYEQYF.

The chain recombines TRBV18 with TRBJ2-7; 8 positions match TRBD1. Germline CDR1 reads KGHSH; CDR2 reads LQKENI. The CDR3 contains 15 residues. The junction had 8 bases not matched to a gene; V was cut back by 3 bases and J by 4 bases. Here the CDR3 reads CASSPSLTGDYEQYF. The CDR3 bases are TGTGCCAGCTCACCTTCCTTGACAGGGGATTACGAGCAGTACTTC.